This T cell receptor (beta chain) came from a study of cytomegalovirus exposure and HLA in healthy donors. The study's findings and limits: CMV serostatus alone was available as immune exposure information.

The CDR3 length is 15 residues. Trimming left V 4 bases short and J 0 bases short, with 7 bases between. Per germline, CDR1 MNHNY and CDR2 SVGAGI (reference sequence). This PCR relied on a set of 60 Vbeta primers and 13 Jbeta primers. Sequencing was performed with immunoSEQ multiplex PCR; in TCRdb, only in-frame clones are kept and a portion is missing. The table has roughly 100,000 clones, 82% seen once; the top ten hold 1.6%. On this clone: Its antigen is not known.

Sequenced input: PBMCs. The V gene is TRBV6-6, the J gene TRBJ2-6; D is possibly TRBD2 (5 bases). This clonotype was obtained from a man aged 50 to 59 in good health and CMV-seronegative. CDR3 amino acids: CASSSRVSGANVLTF. The DNA of the CDR3 is TGTGCCAGCAGTTCGCGGGTCTCTGGGGCCAACGTCCTGACTTTC.